This T cell receptor (beta chain) was recovered during a study of T cell responses to AZD1222 COVID-19 vaccine. Study conclusions and caveats: When two AZD1222 doses had been given, Spike-specific TCR breadth and depth rose. Vaccine-related CD4 TCRs covered spike, predominating at 160-218 and 743-854. Donors skewed white British and female; clonal diversity was possibly underestimated. Repertoires were obtained only post-peak T cell response.

On this clone: Its antigen is not known.

Looked up from germline, CDR1 is SGHNT and CDR2 is YYREEE (reference sequence). V was clipped by 1 base and J by 6 bases, with 22 bases between them. This CDR3 has 17 amino acids. The data were produced by immunoSEQ multiplex PCR, yet TCRdb's version contains in-frame clones alone and is incomplete. The sample includes about 140,000 clones, around nine tenths of them seen just once. This specimen consisted of peripheral blood, obtained on day 0 of AZD1222 vaccination. This chain links TRBV5-4 with TRBJ1-2; weak D call: TRBD1 (6 bases). The source is an adult in good health. This chain's CDR3 is CASSLKVRQGRANGYTF. The DNA for the CDR3 is TGTGCCAGCAGCTTGAAGGTGAGGCAGGGGCGCGCGAATGGCTACACCTTC.